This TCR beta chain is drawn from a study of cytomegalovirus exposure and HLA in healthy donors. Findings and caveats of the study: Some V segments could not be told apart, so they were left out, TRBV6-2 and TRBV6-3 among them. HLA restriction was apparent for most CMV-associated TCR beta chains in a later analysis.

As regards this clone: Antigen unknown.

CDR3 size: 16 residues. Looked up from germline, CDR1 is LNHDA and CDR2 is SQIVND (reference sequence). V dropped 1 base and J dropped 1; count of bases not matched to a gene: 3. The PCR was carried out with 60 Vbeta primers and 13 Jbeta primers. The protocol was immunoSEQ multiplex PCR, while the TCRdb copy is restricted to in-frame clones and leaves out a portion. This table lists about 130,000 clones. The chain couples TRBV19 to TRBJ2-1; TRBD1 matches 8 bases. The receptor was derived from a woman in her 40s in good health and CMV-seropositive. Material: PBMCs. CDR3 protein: CASSIGTGKSYNEQFF. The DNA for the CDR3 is TGTGCCAGTAGTATAGGGACAGGGAAGTCCTACAATGAGCAGTTCTTC.